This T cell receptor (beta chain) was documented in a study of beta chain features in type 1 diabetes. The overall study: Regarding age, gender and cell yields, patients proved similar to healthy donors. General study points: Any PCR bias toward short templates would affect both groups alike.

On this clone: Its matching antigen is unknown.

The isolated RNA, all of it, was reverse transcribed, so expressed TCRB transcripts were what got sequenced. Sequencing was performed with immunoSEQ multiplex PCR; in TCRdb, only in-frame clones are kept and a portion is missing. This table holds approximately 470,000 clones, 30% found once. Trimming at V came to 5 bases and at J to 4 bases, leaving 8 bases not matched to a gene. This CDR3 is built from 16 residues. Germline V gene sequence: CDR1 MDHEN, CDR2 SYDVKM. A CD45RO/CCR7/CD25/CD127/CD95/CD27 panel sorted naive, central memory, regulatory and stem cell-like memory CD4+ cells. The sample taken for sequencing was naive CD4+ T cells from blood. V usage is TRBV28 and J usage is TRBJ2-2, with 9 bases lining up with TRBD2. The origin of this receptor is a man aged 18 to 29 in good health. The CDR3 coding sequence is TGTGCCAGCAGTCTCCGGACTAGCGTTGGCACCGGGGAGCTGTTTTTT. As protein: CASSLRTSVGTGELFF. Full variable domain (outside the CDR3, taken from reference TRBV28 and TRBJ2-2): DVKVTQSSRYLVKRTGEKVFLECVQDMDHENMFWYRQDPGLGLRLIYFSYDVKMKEKGDIPEGYSVSREKKERFSLILESASTNQTSMYLCASSLRTSVGTGELFFGEGSRLTVL.